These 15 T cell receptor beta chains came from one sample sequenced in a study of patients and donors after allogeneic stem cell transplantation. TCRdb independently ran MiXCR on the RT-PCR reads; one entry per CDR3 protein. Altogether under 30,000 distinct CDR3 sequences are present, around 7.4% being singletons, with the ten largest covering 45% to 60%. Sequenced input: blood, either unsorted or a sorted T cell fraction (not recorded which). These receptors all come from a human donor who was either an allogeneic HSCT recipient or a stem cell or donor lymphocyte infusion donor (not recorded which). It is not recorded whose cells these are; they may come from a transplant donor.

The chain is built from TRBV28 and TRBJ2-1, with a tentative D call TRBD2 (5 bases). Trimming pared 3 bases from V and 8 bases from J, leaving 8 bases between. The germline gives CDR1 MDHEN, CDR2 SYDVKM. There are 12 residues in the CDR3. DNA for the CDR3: TGTGCCAGCAGTTTTAGCGTGGATGAGCAGTTCTTC. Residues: CASSFSVDEQFF.

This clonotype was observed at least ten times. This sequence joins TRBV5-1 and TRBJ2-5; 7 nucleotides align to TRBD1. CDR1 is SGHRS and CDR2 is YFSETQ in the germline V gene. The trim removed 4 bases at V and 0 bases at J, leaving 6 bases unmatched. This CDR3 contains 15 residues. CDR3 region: CASSLSGQNQETQYF. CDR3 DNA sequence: TGCGCCAGCAGCCTCTCGGGACAGAACCAAGAGACCCAGTACTTC.

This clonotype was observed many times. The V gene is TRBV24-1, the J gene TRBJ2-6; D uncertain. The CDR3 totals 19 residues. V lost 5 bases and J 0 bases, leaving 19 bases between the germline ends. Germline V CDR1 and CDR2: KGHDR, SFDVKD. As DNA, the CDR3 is TGTGCCACCAGTGGTCTTCGGACGCCCTACTCCTCTGGGGCCAACGTCCTGACTTTC. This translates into CATSGLRTPYSSGANVLTF.

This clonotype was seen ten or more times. The CDR3 protein is CASSLPDRLEAFF. CDR3 nucleotides: TGTGCCAGCTCACTCCCGGACAGGCTTGAAGCTTTCTTT. The V and J genes are TRBV18 and TRBJ1-1; 7 bases match TRBD1. The CDR3 runs 13 residues. Unmatched junction bases numbered 6, after V lost 4 bases and J lost 7 bases. In germline, CDR1 is KGHSH, CDR2 LQKENI.

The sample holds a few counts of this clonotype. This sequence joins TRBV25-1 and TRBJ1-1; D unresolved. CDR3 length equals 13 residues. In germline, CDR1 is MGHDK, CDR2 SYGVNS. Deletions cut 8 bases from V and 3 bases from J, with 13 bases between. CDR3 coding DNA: TGTGCCAGCGCGACACTGGAGGACACTGAAGCTTTCTTT. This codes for CASATLEDTEAFF.

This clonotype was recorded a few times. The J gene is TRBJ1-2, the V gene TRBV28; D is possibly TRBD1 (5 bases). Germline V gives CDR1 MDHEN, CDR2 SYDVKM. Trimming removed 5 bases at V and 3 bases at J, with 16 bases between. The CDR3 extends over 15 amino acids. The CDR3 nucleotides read TGTGCCAGCAGTACCCCGGCCAGGGTAGACTATGGCTACACCTTC. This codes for CASSTPARVDYGYTF.

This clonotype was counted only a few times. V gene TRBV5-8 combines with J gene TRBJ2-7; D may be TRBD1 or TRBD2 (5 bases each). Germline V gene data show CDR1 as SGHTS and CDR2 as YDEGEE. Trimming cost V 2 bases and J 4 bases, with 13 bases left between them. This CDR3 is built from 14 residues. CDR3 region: CASSLLGAGYEQYF. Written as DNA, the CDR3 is TGTGCCAGCAGCTTACTCGGGGCCGGTTACGAGCAGTACTTC.

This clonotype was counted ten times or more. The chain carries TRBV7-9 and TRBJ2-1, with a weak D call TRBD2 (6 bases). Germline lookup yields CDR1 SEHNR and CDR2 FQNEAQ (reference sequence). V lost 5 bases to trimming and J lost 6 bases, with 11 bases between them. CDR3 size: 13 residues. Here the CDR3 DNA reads TGTGCCAGCAGCCGCGGGATCCTCAATGAGCAGTTCTTC. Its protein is CASSRGILNEQFF.

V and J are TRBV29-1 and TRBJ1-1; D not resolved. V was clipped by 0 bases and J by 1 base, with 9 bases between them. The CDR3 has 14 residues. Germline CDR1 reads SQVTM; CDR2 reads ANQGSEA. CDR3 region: CSVEDGMGNTEAFF. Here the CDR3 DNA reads TGCAGCGTTGAAGATGGGATGGGGAACACTGAAGCTTTCTTT.

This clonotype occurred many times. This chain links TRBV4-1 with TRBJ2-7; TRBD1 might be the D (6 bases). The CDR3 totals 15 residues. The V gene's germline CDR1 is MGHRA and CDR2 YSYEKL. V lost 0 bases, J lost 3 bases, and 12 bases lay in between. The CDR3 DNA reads TGCGCCAGCAGCCAAGATCACAGGGCATTCTACGAGCAGTACTTC. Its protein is CASSQDHRAFYEQYF.

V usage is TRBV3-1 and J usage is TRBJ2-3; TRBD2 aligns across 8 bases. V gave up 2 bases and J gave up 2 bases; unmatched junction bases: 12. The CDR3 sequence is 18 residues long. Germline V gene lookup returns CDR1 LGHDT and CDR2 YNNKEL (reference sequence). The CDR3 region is CASSQKRTSTRSTDTQYF. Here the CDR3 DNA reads TGTGCCAGCAGCCAAAAACGGACTAGCACCAGGTCCACAGATACGCAGTATTTT.

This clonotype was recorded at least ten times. CDR3 sequence: CASSSATNEKLFF. For the CDR3, the DNA is TGTGCCAGCAGTTCGGCAACTAATGAAAAACTGTTTTTT. This chain links TRBV9 with TRBJ1-4; D call uncertain. The CDR3 is 13 residues long. The germline V gene has CDR1 SGDLS and CDR2 YYNGEE. V dropped 5 bases and J dropped 0 bases, with 5 bases sitting between them.

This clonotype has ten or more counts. CDR3 sequence (DNA): TGTGCCAGCAGCCCAACGTGGGGGGACGAAGGGGATGAAAAACTGTTTTTT. Protein: CASSPTWGDEGDEKLFF. V usage is TRBV14 and J usage is TRBJ1-4; D perhaps matches TRBD1 (5 bases). The CDR3 runs 17 residues. The germline CDR1 and CDR2 sequences are SGHDN and FVKESK. Trimming removed 4 bases from V and 6 bases from J, with 21 bases in between.

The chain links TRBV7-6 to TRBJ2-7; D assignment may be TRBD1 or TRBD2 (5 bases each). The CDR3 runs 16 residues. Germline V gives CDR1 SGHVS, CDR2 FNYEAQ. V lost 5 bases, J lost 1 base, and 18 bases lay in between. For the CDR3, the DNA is TGTGCCAGCAGCCTAGGACTCCGTCCAGGGTCCTACGAGCAGTACTTC. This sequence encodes CASSLGLRPGSYEQYF.

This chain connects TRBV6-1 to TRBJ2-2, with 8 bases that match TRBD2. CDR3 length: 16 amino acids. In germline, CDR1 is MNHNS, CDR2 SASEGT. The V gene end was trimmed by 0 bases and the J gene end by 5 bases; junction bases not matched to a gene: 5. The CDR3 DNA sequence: TGTGCCAGCAGTGAAGCGCTGGCGGGGGGAACCGGGGAGCTGTTTTTT. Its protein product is CASSEALAGGTGELFF.